The source of this T cell receptor beta chain is a study of T cell responses to AZD1222 COVID-19 vaccine. Repertoires were generated with immunoSEQ multiplex PCR, while TCRdb's copy carries only in-frame clones and drops some. The sample has around 210,000 clones, roughly 94% seen once; the top ten hold over 1.5%. Study results and caveats: The peak T cell response came first, and repertoires were sampled only after it. The donor group comprised mostly white British people and more females; the analysis possibly underestimated clonal diversity. Only six people who got AZD1222 tested seropositive at baseline. CD4 TCRs covered the whole spike, strongest at regions 160-218 and 743-854.

Of note for this clone: Its cognate antigen is unknown.

Trimming shortened V by 0 bases and J by 4 bases, and 9 bases separated the two germline ends. The length of the CDR3 is 14 residues. Per germline, CDR1 MNHEY and CDR2 SVGAGI. Here the sequenced sample was peripheral blood, taken 28 days after the second dose of the MenACWY control vaccine. V gene TRBV6-5 combines with J gene TRBJ2-5; no clear D gene. The TCR comes from an adult who received the MenACWY meningococcal vaccine as a control. CDR3 in amino acids: CASSYSDPRETQYF. In DNA, the CDR3 is TGTGCCAGCAGTTACTCAGACCCCCGAGAGACCCAGTACTTC.